The rows below give T cell receptor beta chains drawn from one sample of a study of T cell responses to AZD1222 COVID-19 vaccine. Libraries were prepared by immunoSEQ multiplex PCR; TCRdb keeps only in-frame clonotypes and omits some of them. The data contain 120,000 or so clones, 81% of them singletons. The sequencing here drew on peripheral blood, taken on day 0 of AZD1222 vaccination. All receptors derive from an adult in good health. CDR3s include the opening cysteine and the closing phenylalanine or tryptophan. The D gene is left open where the match is weak. A clone size is listed for some rows: how often the clone was seen (once, few, many), or a class if it is expanded.

>NA|TRBJ2-7|NA|TRBV30
CAWSGLGEQYF
TGTGCCTGGAGTGGCCTAGGCGAGCAGTACTTC
>once|TRBJ2-7|NA|TRBV7-2
CASSPKTGSYEQYF
TGTGCCAGCAGCCCCAAGACGGGCTCCTACGAGCAGTACTTC
>NA|TRBJ1-3|NA|TRBV7-6
CASSSNPTGYGNTIYF
TGTGCCAGCAGCTCAAACCCAACTGGATATGGAAACACCATATATTTT
>NA|TRBJ1-1|NA|TRBV30
CAWSHKMNTEAFF
TGTGCCTGGAGCCACAAGATGAACACTGAAGCTTTCTTT
>NA|TRBJ2-3|NA|TRBV5-8
CASSPGPYTDTQYF
TGTGCCAGCAGTCCCGGGCCTTACACAGATACGCAGTATTTT
>NA|TRBJ2-3|TRBD2|TRBV9
CASSPSRTSGGRTDTQYF
TGTGCCAGCAGCCCATCCCGGACTAGCGGGGGTCGCACAGATACGCAGTATTTT
>NA|TRBJ2-5|TRBD1|TRBV7-2
CASSLTPDRAQETQYF
TGTGCCAGCAGCTTAACCCCGGACAGGGCGCAAGAGACCCAGTACTTC
>NA|TRBJ2-5|NA|TRBV9
CASSVDDLGTVRTEAQYF
TGTGCCAGCAGCGTAGACGACTTAGGGACCGTCCGTACCGAGGCCCAGTACTTC
>NA|TRBJ1-1|NA|TRBV11-2
CASSPSRVVTEAFF
TGTGCCAGCAGCCCGTCCAGGGTAGTTACTGAAGCTTTCTTT
>NA|TRBJ1-5|TRBD1|TRBV28
CASSYRTGGVSQPQHF
TGTGCCAGCAGTTACCGGACAGGGGGAGTTAGTCAGCCCCAGCATTTT
>NA|TRBJ2-1|NA|TRBV6-7
CASSYPRGRYNEQFF
TGTGCCAGCAGTTACCCCCGCGGGCGCTACAATGAGCAGTTCTTC
>NA|TRBJ1-1|NA|TRBV6-4
CASSLAGNTEAFF
TGTGCCAGCAGTTTGGCAGGTAACACTGAAGCTTTCTTT
>NA|TRBJ2-5|NA|TRBV19
CASSIGGTVQETQYF
TGTGCCAGTAGTATAGGGGGGACTGTCCAAGAGACCCAGTACTTC
>NA|TRBJ1-4|NA|TRBV7-2
CASSLEWGLGNEKLFF
TGTGCCAGCAGCTTAGAATGGGGCCTGGGTAATGAAAAACTGTTTTTT
>NA|TRBJ2-7|NA|TRBV11-2
CASSLLGTFAYEQYF
TGTGCCAGCAGCCTCTTAGGAACATTTGCCTACGAGCAGTACTTC
>NA|TRBJ2-3|NA|TRBV7-2
CASSLGAGTDTQYF
TGTGCCAGCAGCTTAGGGGCGGGCACAGATACGCAGTATTTT
>NA|TRBJ1-1|NA|TRBV9
CASSVDRANTEAFF
TGTGCCAGCAGCGTAGACAGGGCGAACACTGAAGCTTTCTTT
>NA|TRBJ1-2|NA|TRBV6-5
CASSYSRTLGNYGYTF
TGTGCCAGCAGTTACTCGAGGACGCTGGGCAACTATGGCTACACCTTC
>NA|TRBJ1-6|TRBD1|TRBV5-8
CASSLGQGFWSPLHF
TGTGCCAGCAGCTTGGGACAGGGGTTTTGGTCACCCCTCCACTTT
>NA|TRBJ1-5|NA|TRBV6-2/TRBV6-3
CASSEGPTANQPQHF
TGTGCCAGCAGCGAGGGACCCACGGCGAATCAGCCCCAGCATTTT
>NA|TRBJ1-3|NA|TRBV6-6
CASSLARASGNTIYF
TGTGCCAGCAGTCTCGCCAGGGCTTCAGGAAACACCATATATTTT
>once|TRBJ1-5|NA|TRBV28
CASSRSLQPQHF
TGTGCCAGCAGCCGATCCCTTCAGCCCCAGCATTTT
>few|TRBJ1-1|TRBD1|TRBV18
CASSPPDRGQDEAFF
TGTGCCAGCTCACCACCGGACAGGGGGCAGGATGAAGCTTTCTTT
>NA|TRBJ1-5|NA|TRBV28
CASSLVAGYNQPQHF
TGTGCCAGCAGTTTAGTCGCAGGGTACAATCAGCCCCAGCATTTT
>NA|TRBJ1-5|NA|TRBV24-1
CATSDFQGNQPQHF
TGTGCCACCAGTGATTTTCAGGGGAATCAGCCCCAGCATTTT
>NA|TRBJ2-7|TRBD1|TRBV19
CASSRQPKTGGEQYF
TGTGCCAGTAGTCGACAACCAAAGACAGGGGGTGAGCAGTACTTC
>NA|TRBJ2-7|TRBD2|TRBV24-1
CATSDWTSGVGEQYF
TGTGCCACCAGTGACTGGACTAGCGGAGTCGGCGAGCAGTACTTC
>few|TRBJ1-6|NA|TRBV30
CAWSSGVSYNSPLHF
TGTGCCTGGTCGAGTGGAGTCTCCTATAATTCACCCCTCCACTTT
>NA|TRBJ1-5|NA|TRBV24-1
CATSDRGTGNQPQHF
TGTGCCACCAGTGATAGGGGGACGGGGAATCAGCCCCAGCATTTT
>NA|TRBJ1-5|NA|TRBV28
CASRLSNQPQHF
TGTGCCAGCAGACTTAGCAATCAGCCCCAGCATTTT
>NA|TRBJ1-2|TRBD1|TRBV7-2
CASSFMGQGTVDGYTF
TGTGCCAGCAGCTTCATGGGACAGGGTACGGTGGATGGCTACACCTTC
>NA|TRBJ1-2|TRBD1|TRBV14
CASSQGGGQMRDYGYTF
TGTGCCAGCAGCCAAGGAGGGGGCCAGATGAGAGACTATGGCTACACCTTC
>NA|TRBJ1-2|NA|TRBV7-2
CASSPNPAAAGSYGYTF
TGTGCCAGCAGCCCCAACCCGGCGGCGGCAGGATCCTATGGCTACACCTTC
>NA|TRBJ2-1|NA|TRBV19
CASSGSGTYRSYNEQFF
TGTGCCAGTAGTGGCTCCGGGACCTACCGCTCCTACAATGAGCAGTTCTTC
>NA|TRBJ2-5|NA|TRBV4-1
CASSQGQGTSQETQYF
TGCGCCAGCAGCCAAGGTCAGGGGACGTCACAAGAGACCCAGTACTTC
>NA|TRBJ1-2|TRBD1|TRBV5-1
CASSFTGGDYGYTF
TGCGCCAGCAGCTTCACAGGGGGCGACTATGGCTACACCTTC
>NA|TRBJ1-5|TRBD1|TRBV19
CASRGTGRYQPQHF
TGTGCCAGTAGGGGGACAGGGCGGTATCAGCCCCAGCATTTT
>NA|TRBJ2-7|TRBD2|TRBV7-9
CASSFSGGAYEQYF
TGTGCCAGCAGCTTTAGCGGGGGAGCCTACGAGCAGTACTTC
>NA|TRBJ1-6|NA|TRBV30
CAWSWEGPSPLHF
TGTGCCTGGAGTTGGGAGGGCCCTTCACCCCTCCACTTT
>NA|TRBJ1-2|TRBD1|TRBV2
CARGQGNYNYGYTF
TGTGCCAGGGGACAGGGGAATTATAACTATGGCTACACCTTC
>NA|TRBJ1-1|NA|TRBV5-4
CASSLVGVNTEAFF
TGTGCCAGCAGCTTGGTAGGAGTGAACACTGAAGCTTTCTTT
>NA|TRBJ2-7|NA|TRBV28
CASSLGGAQGNEQYF
TGTGCCAGCAGTTTGGGGGGCGCACAGGGAAACGAGCAGTACTTC
>few|TRBJ1-5|NA|TRBV30
CAWSVPSKNQPQHF
TGTGCCTGGAGTGTACCCAGCAAGAATCAGCCCCAGCATTTT